The 32 T cell receptor beta chains below all came from one sample that was sequenced in a study of beta chain features in type 1 diabetes. Expressed TCRB transcripts got sequenced, as all isolated RNA was reverse transcribed. Here immunoSEQ multiplex PCR was the method, and the copy in TCRdb shows in-frame clones only, minus some. The table includes 850,000 to 900,000 clones, around a sixth detected once. Sequencing used naive CD4+ T cells from blood. The receptors shown here come from a woman aged 18-35 years in good health.

This rearrangement joins TRBV2 to TRBJ2-3; 7 bases match TRBD2. The V gene end was trimmed by 0 bases and the J gene end by 1 base; junction bases not matched to a gene: 4. CDR1 and CDR2 from the germline V gene are SNHLY and FYNNEI. The CDR3 extends over 16 amino acids. CDR3 coding DNA: TGTGCCAGCAGTGAAGCCGTAGCGGGTGGCACAGATACGCAGTATTTT. It yields the protein CASSEAVAGGTDTQYF.

The V and J genes are TRBV6-1 and TRBJ2-7; a weak D match, TRBD1 (5 bases). Germline lookup yields CDR1 MNHNS and CDR2 SASEGT. The CDR3 extends over 14 amino acids. Trimming stripped 4 bases from V and 7 bases from J, with 17 bases between. CDR3 sequence (DNA): TGTGCCAGCAGTGGAACCACTGGGGCGTGGGAGCAGTACTTC. Residues: CASSGTTGAWEQYF.

This clone was counted a few times. This chain uses TRBV10-3 with TRBJ2-7, with TRBD1 matching 8 bases. Germline loops: CDR1 ENHRY, CDR2 SYGVKD. The CDR3 is 14 amino acids. Trimming cost V 5 bases and J 0 bases; bases outside gene matches: 3. CDR3 nucleotides: TGTGCCATCAGTCCGGGACAGGACTCCTACGAGCAGTACTTC. Amino acid sequence: CAISPGQDSYEQYF.

V is TRBV6-5 and J is TRBJ2-2; 9 nucleotides line up with TRBD2. Germline lookup yields CDR1 MNHEY and CDR2 SVGAGI. The CDR3 is made up of 15 amino acids. J was trimmed by 2 bases and V by 6 bases; bases with no gene match: 4. CDR3 in DNA: TGTGCCAGCAGCCGAGCGGGAGGAAACACCGGGGAGCTGTTTTTT. Its translation: CASSRAGGNTGELFF.

In this sample, this clone turned up a few times. The genes are TRBV9 and TRBJ2-7; unclear D gene. Germline V gene lookup returns CDR1 SGDLS and CDR2 YYNGEE. The CDR3 consists of 15 residues. V shed 1 base and J shed 3 bases, with 14 bases lying between them. Written as DNA, the CDR3 is TGTGCCAGCAGCGTAACTCCTGGTAGTTTCTACGAGCAGTACTTC. Translation gives CASSVTPGSFYEQYF.

This rearrangement joins TRBV18 to TRBJ1-1, with D uncertain. The V and J ends lost 0 bases and 4 bases respectively, with 9 bases between them. This CDR3 is 14 amino acids long. From germline, CDR1 is KGHSH and CDR2 LQKENI. The DNA of the CDR3 is TGTGCCAGCTCACCACCCTCACGTTTCACTGAAGCTTTCTTT. Encoded protein: CASSPPSRFTEAFF.

This chain connects TRBV10-3 to TRBJ2-7; 8 nucleotides match TRBD1. The CDR3 covers 13 residues. The trim removed 6 bases at V and 7 bases at J, leaving 8 bases unmatched. Looked up from germline, CDR1 is ENHRY and CDR2 is SYGVKD. The chain's CDR3 is CAIRGTGRGEQYF. As DNA, the CDR3 is TGTGCCATCAGGGGGACAGGCCGAGGGGAGCAGTACTTC.

This clone was observed a handful of times. Other DNA sequences in this sample translate to the same CDR3. The genes are TRBV29-1 and TRBJ2-7; no firm D call. Germline assignment: CDR1 SQVTM and CDR2 ANQGSEA. This CDR3 is built from 13 residues. V shed 4 bases and J shed 0 bases, with 10 bases lying between them. In nucleotides, the CDR3 is TGCAGCGTTGCTGGGCGTCTCTCCTACGAGCAGTACTTC. Residues: CSVAGRLSYEQYF.

The rearrangement joins TRBV7-2 to TRBJ2-1, with D possibly being TRBD2 (5 bases). V lost 3 bases, J lost 14 bases, and 17 bases lay in between. CDR1 and CDR2 from the germline V gene are SGHTA and FQGNSA. This CDR3 comprises 13 residues. CDR3 DNA: TGTGCCAGCAGCTTTGATATGGCTAGCTCTAAGTTCTTC. It encodes CASSFDMASSKFF.

The table lists this clone with a few counts. The gene calls are TRBV25-1 and TRBJ2-7; a possible D gene is TRBD2 (6 bases). CDR1 is MGHDK, CDR2 SYGVNS, per germline. The CDR3 is 14 amino acids. V lost 5 bases and J lost 3, with 14 bases in between. The CDR3 sequence is CASSPRLGSYEQYF. CDR3 bases: TGTGCCAGCAGTCCCCGACTAGGGAGCTACGAGCAGTACTTC.

The CDR3 here is CASSSGSNQPQHF. DNA of the CDR3: TGTGCCAGCAGCTCGGGCAGCAATCAGCCCCAGCATTTT. This chain connects TRBV5-4 to TRBJ1-5; no clear D. Per germline, CDR1 SGHNT and CDR2 YYREEE (reference sequence). V dropped 3 bases and J dropped 1 base, with 5 bases sitting between them. The CDR3 sequence is 13 residues long.

This clone has only one observation. This sequence joins TRBV28 and TRBJ1-1; no clear D gene. The CDR3 covers 14 residues. The germline gives CDR1 MDHEN, CDR2 SYDVKM. Between the trimmed V and J ends, which lost 8 bases and 1 base, there was a span of 14 bases. The CDR3 protein is CASSPPWSNTEAFF. The CDR3 DNA reads as TGTGCCAGCTCCCCCCCTTGGTCGAACACTGAAGCTTTCTTT. The full variable domain, completed using reference TRBV28 and TRBJ1-1, is DVKVTQSSRYLVKRTGEKVFLECVQDMDHENMFWYRQDPGLGLRLIYFSYDVKMKEKGDIPEGYSVSREKKERFSLILESASTNQTSMYLCASSPPWSNTEAFFGQGTRLTVV.

The table lists this clone with many counts. The V and J genes are TRBV10-3 and TRBJ2-1, with 10 bases fitting TRBD2. This CDR3 has 14 amino acids. V dropped 4 bases and J dropped 9; count of bases not matched to a gene: 6. Germline V gene lookup returns CDR1 ENHRY and CDR2 SYGVKD. CDR3 sequence: CAISGAGGSGEQFF. The CDR3 nucleotides read TGTGCCATCAGTGGAGCGGGAGGGAGTGGTGAGCAGTTCTTC.

In its sample, this clone was seen a few times. The chain uses TRBV15 and TRBJ1-5; D gene uncertain. Germline CDR1 is LNHNV and CDR2 is YYDKDF (reference sequence). The CDR3 runs 16 residues. V lost 4 bases to trimming and J lost 0 bases, with 13 bases between them. The CDR3 DNA sequence: TGTGCCACCAGCAAAGACGGACTGAATAGCAATCAGCCCCAGCATTTT. It translates to CATSKDGLNSNQPQHF.

This clone has only a few counts. This sequence joins TRBV2 and TRBJ1-4, with a tentative D call TRBD1 (6 bases). In germline, CDR1 is SNHLY, CDR2 FYNNEI. The CDR3 is 15 amino acids. Trimming removed 6 bases from V and 0 bases from J, with 11 bases in between. CDR3 DNA: TGTGCCAGCAGGAGGACAGTAACAACTAATGAAAAACTGTTTTTT. Translating it yields CASRRTVTTNEKLFF.

This clone was detected a few times. This chain uses TRBV14 with TRBJ2-2; D is ambiguous. This CDR3 region has 14 residues. Germline CDR1 SGHDN, CDR2 FVKESK. V dropped 3 bases and J dropped 2 bases, with 7 bases sitting between them. Written as DNA, the CDR3 is TGTGCCAGCAGCCATCAGAAAAACACCGGGGAGCTGTTTTTT. Amino acid sequence: CASSHQKNTGELFF.

The rearrangement links TRBV28 to TRBJ2-5; no definite D call. The germline CDR1 and CDR2 sequences are MDHEN and SYDVKM. This CDR3 contains 12 residues. Trimming removed 6 bases at V and 4 bases at J, with 9 bases between. The CDR3 loop reads CASSQRIETQYF. CDR3 nucleotides: TGTGCCAGCAGCCAGAGGATAGAGACCCAGTACTTC. The whole variable domain, filled in from reference TRBV28 and TRBJ2-5, reads DVKVTQSSRYLVKRTGEKVFLECVQDMDHENMFWYRQDPGLGLRLIYFSYDVKMKEKGDIPEGYSVSREKKERFSLILESASTNQTSMYLCASSQRIETQYFGPGTRLLVL.

In DNA, the CDR3 is TGTGCCAGCAGCGTAGGAGCAGCACTGAACACTGAAGCTTTCTTT. Protein sequence: CASSVGAALNTEAFF. The genes are TRBV9 and TRBJ1-1; D unclear. The CDR3 contains 15 residues. Germline values: CDR1 SGDLS, CDR2 YYNGEE. Trimming removed 0 bases from V and 0 bases from J, with 9 bases in between.

The V call is TRBV6-5, the J call TRBJ1-1; 8 bases are a match to TRBD1. The CDR3 sequence is 12 residues long. V shed 7 bases and J 11 bases; nucleotides not matched to a gene: 9. Germline CDR1 reads MNHEY; CDR2 reads SVGAGI. CDR3 DNA sequence: TGTGCCAGCACCAATGACAGGGGAACGGCTTTCTTT. Amino acids: CASTNDRGTAFF.

This chain connects TRBV29-1 to TRBJ1-2; D not certain. The CDR3 is 12 amino acids. The germline gives CDR1 SQVTM, CDR2 ANQGSEA. V lost 7 bases to trimming and J lost 4 bases, with 13 bases between them. As DNA, the CDR3 is TGCAGCGCCGGAGGACGGGGCTATGGCTACACCTTC. The encoded protein is CSAGGRGYGYTF.

The chain combines TRBV7-2 with TRBJ2-3, with 12 bases fitting TRBD2. The V gene end was trimmed by 5 bases and the J gene end by 4 bases; junction bases not matched to a gene: 10. In germline, CDR1 is SGHTA, CDR2 FQGNSA. This CDR3 comprises 17 residues. CDR3 protein: CASSPTLAGGKADTQYF. The CDR3 DNA follows: TGTGCCAGCAGCCCCACGCTAGCGGGAGGGAAGGCAGATACGCAGTATTTT. The entire variable domain, with the rest obtained from reference TRBV7-2 and TRBJ2-3, is as follows: GAGVSQSPSNKVTEKGKDVELRCDPISGHTALYWYRQSLGQGLEFLIYFQGNSAPDKSGLPSDRFSAERTGGSVSTLTIQRTQQEDSAVYLCASSPTLAGGKADTQYFGPGTRLTVL.

The J gene is TRBJ2-1, the V gene TRBV18; perhaps TRBD1 as D (6 bases). CDR1 and CDR2 (germline): KGHSH, LQKENI. Trimming removed 4 bases at V and 8 bases at J, with 18 bases between. The CDR3 covers 15 residues. CDR3 residues: CASSLRQAAGDEQFF. The CDR3 nucleotides read TGTGCCAGCTCACTGCGACAGGCTGCGGGTGATGAGCAGTTCTTC.

This sequence joins TRBV5-1 and TRBJ2-5; D might be TRBD1 (5 bases). V lost 5 bases, J lost 4 bases, and 12 bases lay in between. The CDR3 runs to 13 residues. CDR1 SGHRS and CDR2 YFSETQ come from the germline V gene. In DNA form, the CDR3 reads TGCGCCAGCAGTGTGGGGCGCGGAGAGACCCAGTACTTC. Translation gives CASSVGRGETQYF.

This clone appeared a few times. The rearrangement links TRBV25-1 to TRBJ1-2, with D maybe TRBD1 (5 bases). The V gene lost 0 bases and the J gene lost 6 bases, with 11 bases spanning the gap. The CDR3 has 14 amino acids. Germline V gene data show CDR1 as MGHDK and CDR2 as SYGVNS. CDR3 sequence: CASSEYLGGNGYTF. CDR3 DNA sequence: TGTGCCAGCAGTGAATACTTGGGGGGGAATGGCTACACCTTC.

This clone occurred a few times. V gene TRBV4-2 combines with J gene TRBJ2-2, with D unresolved. V was trimmed by 1 base and J by 4 bases, leaving 19 bases between them. The CDR3 has 18 amino acids. Germline V lookup: CDR1 LGHNA, CDR2 YNFKEQ. CDR3 protein: CASSQAIIGLIGTGELFF. The CDR3 bases are TGTGCCAGCAGCCAAGCCATCATAGGGCTAATAGGCACCGGGGAGCTGTTTTTT.

The rearrangement links TRBV27 to TRBJ2-1, with D unclear. CDR1 is MNHEY, CDR2 SMNVEV, per germline (reference sequence). The CDR3 spans 15 residues. With 3 bases removed from V and 8 bases from J, the gap between germline ends came to 17 bases. The CDR3 DNA is TGTGCCAGCAGTTTTTCAGGACCCCCTGGGGATGAGCAGTTCTTC. Translating gives CASSFSGPPGDEQFF.

This clone has a count of ten or more. The chain joins TRBV23-1 to TRBJ2-2; 8 bases map to TRBD2. TRBV23-1 is filed as an ORF, its function uncertain. The CDR3 sequence is 19 residues long. V shed 0 bases, J shed 4 bases, and the junction held 13 bases outside the gene matches. CDR3 in DNA: TGCGCCAGCAGTCAATCGGGAAAGCGGGAGACCCTGTGCACCGGGGAGCTGTTTTTT. It translates to CASSQSGKRETLCTGELFF.

J is TRBJ2-7 and V is TRBV5-1; 8 bases line up with TRBD1. V was pared by 3 bases and J by 6 bases, with 8 bases of the junction left unmatched. CDR3 length: 14 amino acids. Looked up from germline, CDR1 is SGHRS and CDR2 is YFSETQ. The CDR3 sequence: CASSSGQGRGEQYF. The CDR3 DNA is TGCGCCAGCAGCTCAGGACAGGGCAGGGGCGAGCAGTACTTC.

This clone was found a few times. The chain links TRBV6-5 to TRBJ2-4, with D perhaps TRBD2 (5 bases). The CDR3 spans 14 residues. Germline loops: CDR1 MNHEY, CDR2 SVGAGI. With 10 bases removed from V and 0 bases from J, the gap between germline ends came to 13 bases. CDR3 sequence: CATRTDLAKNIQYF. DNA for the CDR3: TGTGCCACCCGGACTGACCTAGCCAAAAACATTCAGTACTTC.

This clone has more than one count but fewer than ten. This rearrangement joins TRBV9 to TRBJ1-1; D gene unclear. The ends were cut back, 3 bases at V and 0 bases at J, with 6 bases in the middle. Germline V gene data show CDR1 as SGDLS and CDR2 as YYNGEE. The length of the CDR3 is 13 residues. The DNA of the CDR3 is TGTGCCAGCAGCGGGCCATTGAACACTGAAGCTTTCTTT. Translating gives CASSGPLNTEAFF.

The V call is TRBV14, the J call TRBJ2-1; 10 bases align to TRBD2. Germline-derived CDR1 and CDR2 are SGHDN and FVKESK. This CDR3 contains 16 residues. V shed 4 bases and J 4 bases; nucleotides not matched to a gene: 7. Written as DNA, the CDR3 is TGTGCCAGCAGCCCGCTAACTAGCGGGGATTACAATGAGCAGTTCTTC. Its protein product is CASSPLTSGDYNEQFF.

In the case of this clone: One end of the junction varies from germline; a read error may be responsible. The genes are TRBV5-4 and TRBJ2-3; D is uncertain. Germline CDR1 is SGHNT and CDR2 is YYREEE (reference sequence). The CDR3 is 14 amino acids. CDR3: CASSQENRRDTQYF. CDR3 bases: TGCGCCAGCAGCCAAGAAAACCGCAGGGATACGCAGTATTTT.